This TCR beta chain was retrieved from a study of T-cell reconstitution after alpha-beta-depleted transplantation in children. Study observations and caveats: Several hundred expanded graft clones reportedly gave rise to the alpha-beta T cells present about two months after transplant. A year had passed since transplant, and T-cell counts and diversity by then came mostly from newly produced T cells. After transplant, high TCRbeta diversity at day 60 in some patients arose from surviving recipient T cells and thymic progenitors.

This CDR3 has 15 residues. V shed 5 bases, J shed 3 bases, and the junction held 4 bases outside the gene matches. Germline values: CDR1 SQVTM, CDR2 ANQGSEA. This clonotype was picked up a small number of times. The target antigen is unknown. TCRbeta library preparation incorporated unique molecular identifiers. TCRdb called the PCR reads again in MiXCR, with one record for every CDR3 protein. The sample lists approximately 500,000 distinct CDR3 sequences; over 9.5% were seen once. The starting material was PBMCs, obtained before TCRalphabeta/CD19-depleted stem cell transplant. V gene TRBV29-1 combines with J gene TRBJ2-1; 13 bases fit TRBD2. This receptor was taken from a child aged 2-9 years with inherited bone marrow failure, due to receive a stem cell transplant. CDR3: CSVSRTSGGYNEQFF. The CDR3 bases are TGCAGCGTTTCTCGGACTAGCGGGGGCTACAATGAGCAGTTCTTC.